A single sample gave rise to the 17 T cell receptor beta chains below, sequenced in a study of blood T cell repertoires in COVID-19. Generated by immunoSEQ multiplex PCR, the TCRdb table keeps only in-frame clones and is missing some. The sample lists 300,000 to 400,000 clones; about 87% were seen once. The sample consisted of peripheral blood. These receptors were taken from a woman aged 30 to 39 with COVID-19, enrolled during active disease.

The CDR3 DNA sequence: TGTGCCAGTAGTATCGGATTGGGAGGTGAAGCTTTCTTT. It codes for CASSIGLGGEAFF. The chain joins TRBV19 to TRBJ1-1; D call uncertain. Germline-derived CDR1 and CDR2 are LNHDA and SQIVND (reference sequence). Trimming removed 3 bases at V and 7 bases at J, with 12 bases between. The CDR3 covers 13 residues.

V gene TRBV4-1 combines with J gene TRBJ1-6; 8 bases fit TRBD1. CDR1 is MGHRA and CDR2 is YSYEKL in the germline V gene. Unmatched junction bases numbered 7, after V lost 2 bases and J lost 4 bases. The CDR3 is made up of 17 amino acids. The CDR3 bases are TGCGCCAGCAGCCAAAGGACAGGACAGGGTTATAATTCACCCCTCCACTTT. Amino acid sequence: CASSQRTGQGYNSPLHF.

V is TRBV5-4 and J is TRBJ1-2; 10 bases are a match to TRBD1. Germline-derived CDR1 and CDR2 are SGHNT and YYREEE (reference sequence). Losses at the gene ends were 3 bases for V and 7 bases for J; bases not matched to a gene: 6. CDR3 size: 14 residues. The CDR3 sequence is CASSSGTGAGGYTF. CDR3 sequence (DNA): TGTGCCAGCAGCTCCGGGACAGGGGCGGGTGGCTACACCTTC.

This chain joins TRBV27 and TRBJ2-1; D uncertain. V lost 3 bases and J 5 bases, leaving 8 bases between the germline ends. CDR3 size: 13 residues. Germline V gives CDR1 MNHEY, CDR2 SMNVEV (reference sequence). In DNA form, the CDR3 reads TGTGCCAGCAGTTTCTTGGCCGACAATGAGCAGTTCTTC. Protein: CASSFLADNEQFF.

The V gene is TRBV27, the J gene TRBJ2-1; TRBD2 matches 13 bases. The germline CDR1 and CDR2 sequences are MNHEY and SMNVEV (reference sequence). With 1 base clipped from V and 7 bases from J, the junction kept 4 bases outside the gene matches. The CDR3 has 16 residues. Written as DNA, the CDR3 is TGTGCCAGCAGTTTATTACTAGCGGGGGGGCATAATGAGCAGTTCTTC. Its protein product is CASSLLLAGGHNEQFF.

This chain connects TRBV29-1 to TRBJ1-2; the match to TRBD1 covers 8 bases. The CDR3 consists of 12 residues. Per germline, CDR1 SQVTM and CDR2 ANQGSEA. Germline trimming cut 4 bases from V and 6 bases from J; bases unmatched to any gene: 4. CDR3 amino acids: CSVGMTGDGYTF. The CDR3 DNA is TGCAGCGTTGGTATGACAGGGGATGGCTACACCTTC.

This clone was seen a few times. The chain carries TRBV13 and TRBJ1-1; D ambiguous. Trimming removed 3 bases from V and 2 bases from J, with 7 bases in between. CDR1 and CDR2 from the germline V gene are PRHDT and FYEKMQ (reference sequence). The CDR3 totals 13 residues. The CDR3 loop reads CASSFPENTEAFF. In nucleotides, the CDR3 is TGTGCCAGCAGCTTTCCAGAAAACACTGAAGCTTTCTTT.

This sequence joins TRBV7-8 and TRBJ1-2; TRBD1 aligns across 7 bases. This CDR3 is built from 16 residues. Germline loops: CDR1 SGHVS, CDR2 FQNEAQ. V gave up 1 base and J gave up 4 bases; unmatched junction bases: 9. CDR3 nucleotide sequence: TGTGCCAGCAGCTTAGGATTCGAGACAGGGCGCTATGGCTACACCTTC. Its protein product is CASSLGFETGRYGYTF.

V is TRBV6-5 and J is TRBJ2-1, with 10 bases aligning to TRBD1. The CDR3 covers 16 residues. J was trimmed by 4 bases and V by 0 bases; bases with no gene match: 3. Germline values: CDR1 MNHEY, CDR2 SVGAGI. DNA for the CDR3: TGTGCCAGCAGTTACTCTGGGACAGGGGCTTACAATGAGCAGTTCTTC. Translating it yields CASSYSGTGAYNEQFF.

The count of this clone is one. The chain has TRBV27 and TRBJ2-2; 8 nucleotides agree with TRBD1. The CDR3 runs 17 residues. The V and J ends lost 5 bases and 1 base, in that order; junction bases with no gene match: 9. Germline V gene lookup returns CDR1 MNHEY and CDR2 SMNVEV (reference sequence). CDR3 amino acids: CASSVYRGYLNTGELFF. CDR3 coding DNA: TGTGCCAGCAGTGTATACAGGGGGTACTTGAACACCGGGGAGCTGTTTTTT.

In its sample, this clone was seen a few times. J is TRBJ1-3 and V is TRBV19; no firm D call. The CDR3 sequence is 14 residues long. V lost 6 bases and J lost 1, with 10 bases in between. Germline V gives CDR1 LNHDA, CDR2 SQIVND (reference sequence). The CDR3 loop reads CASSRGGSGNTIYF. CDR3 sequence (DNA): TGTGCCAGTAGCCGGGGTGGTTCTGGAAACACCATATATTTT. Complete variable domain (other parts from reference TRBV19 and TRBJ1-3): DGGITQSPKYLFRKEGQNVTLSCEQNLNHDAMYWYRQDPGQGLRLIYYSQIVNDFQKGDIAEGYSVSREKKESFPLTVTSAQKNPTAFYLCASSRGGSGNTIYFGEGSWLTVV.

With regard to this clone: The sample has other DNA sequences that encode this CDR3 too. The chain recombines TRBV27 with TRBJ1-5; D remains unclear. Trimming removed 3 bases at V and 1 base at J, with 7 bases between. This CDR3 comprises 14 residues. Germline assignment: CDR1 MNHEY and CDR2 SMNVEV (reference sequence). CDR3 coding DNA: TGTGCCAGCAGTTTTCGAGGCAGCAATCAGCCCCAGCATTTT. Translation gives CASSFRGSNQPQHF.

This chain links TRBV6-2 or TRBV6-3 with TRBJ1-2; 10 bases align to TRBD1. In germline, CDR1 is MNHEY, CDR2 SVGEGT. There are 14 residues in the CDR3. Losses at the gene ends were 3 bases for V and 5 bases for J; bases not matched to a gene: 3. CDR3: CASSYLGQGYGYTF. The CDR3 DNA reads TGTGCCAGCAGTTATCTGGGACAGGGGTATGGCTACACCTTC.

This sequence joins TRBV6-5 and TRBJ2-7, with 8 nucleotides matching TRBD2. J was trimmed by 6 bases and V by 6 bases; bases with no gene match: 1. The CDR3 is made up of 11 amino acids. CDR1 MNHEY and CDR2 SVGAGI come from the germline V gene. The CDR3 DNA follows: TGTGCCAGCAGGCGGGGGGTCGAGCAGTACGTC. It yields the protein CASRRGVEQYV.

V gene TRBV3-1 (or the pseudogene TRBV3-2) combines with J gene TRBJ2-6; 7 bases fit TRBD2. The CDR3 length is 15 residues. Germline V gene data show CDR1 as LGHDT and CDR2 as YNNKEL (reference sequence). V trimming: 2 bases; J trimming: 4 bases; junction bases outside the gene matches: 2. CDR3 region: CASSQRGDGANVLTF. The CDR3 bases are TGTGCCAGCAGCCAACGGGGGGACGGGGCCAACGTCCTGACTTTC.

CDR3 sequence reads: CASSRTGASYGYTF. The CDR3 DNA follows: TGTGCCAGTAGCAGGACAGGGGCCTCATATGGCTACACCTTC. The gene calls are TRBV19 and TRBJ1-2; 9 bases match TRBD1. The length of the CDR3 is 14 residues. Trimming at V came to 6 bases and at J to 5 bases, leaving 7 bases not matched to a gene. The germline V gene encodes CDR1 LNHDA and CDR2 SQIVND (reference sequence).

This clone has just a few counts. This rearrangement joins TRBV28 to TRBJ1-4; D not resolved. CDR3 size: 15 residues. The germline V and J ends were trimmed by 2 bases and 3 bases, with 10 bases remaining between them. CDR1 and CDR2 from the germline V gene are MDHEN and SYDVKM. The CDR3 nucleotides are TGTGCCAGCAGTTTAAGGTCCAGCGCTAATGAAAAACTGTTTTTT. It encodes CASSLRSSANEKLFF.